Presented here are 19 T cell receptor beta chains from one specimen sequenced in a study of vaccination effects on CD4 cells after COVID-19. Ahead of sequencing, the ViraFEST assay grew antigen-specific CD4+ T cells using viral peptide pools. Subsequent to 10 days of culture, CD4+ T cells were isolated. According to PCR results, the person was infected with SARS-CoV-2 between March and December 2020. Using immunoSEQ multiplex PCR, the repertoire was profiled, and TCRdb retains in-frame clones only, with some absent. The data show 63,000 or so clones, with roughly 73% seen just once and about 5% held by the top ten. These receptors are not linked to any known antigen. The starting material was CD4+ T cells from PBMCs cultured with HIV peptides, obtained before COVID-19 vaccination. Specified subset: HIV-1 Nef peptide pool negative control/reference culture. The source of these receptors is a human donor who had a prior SARS-CoV-2 infection.

CDR3 amino acids: CASSLVGGSGYGYTF. The CDR3 nucleotides read TGTGCCAGCAGCTTGGTTGGAGGCAGCGGCTATGGCTACACCTTC. The chain combines TRBV5-4 with TRBJ1-2, with D unresolved. Trimming pared 0 bases from V and 4 bases from J, leaving 13 bases between. This CDR3 is 15 amino acids long. The germline V gene encodes CDR1 SGHNT and CDR2 YYREEE (reference sequence).

The chain recombines TRBV7-2 with TRBJ1-1; 10 bases match TRBD1. Germline values: CDR1 SGHTA, CDR2 FQGNSA. The CDR3 has 16 residues. After removal of 3 bases from V and 4 bases from J, the junction contained 8 bases not matched to a gene. Written as DNA, the CDR3 is TGTGCCAGCAGCTTCCAGACAGGGGGCGCCGGCACTGAAGCTTTCTTT. Protein product: CASSFQTGGAGTEAFF.

A few counts support this clone. The rearrangement uses TRBV3-1 (or the pseudogene TRBV3-2) and TRBJ2-1; possibly TRBD2 for D (6 bases). Trimming pared 6 bases from V and 6 bases from J, leaving 9 bases between. Germline V CDR1 and CDR2: LGHDT, YNNKEL (reference sequence). The CDR3 is made up of 12 amino acids. This CDR3 reads CASRGRGNEQFF. The CDR3 DNA follows: TGTGCCAGCAGGGGGCGGGGCAATGAGCAGTTCTTC.

This chain links TRBV7-8 with TRBJ1-5; D call uncertain. Deletions cut 1 base from V and 3 bases from J, with 10 bases between. The CDR3 extends over 15 amino acids. Germline V lookup: CDR1 SGHVS, CDR2 FQNEAQ. DNA for the CDR3: TGTGCCAGCAGCTTAGGGGGAAGGGCCAATCAGCCCCAGCATTTT. Amino acid sequence: CASSLGGRANQPQHF.

This chain links TRBV7-2 with TRBJ1-2, with D tentatively TRBD1 (6 bases). CDR3 length: 15 amino acids. Germline V lookup: CDR1 SGHTA, CDR2 FQGNSA. The V end lost 5 bases, the J end lost 1 base, and 14 bases lay between the germline ends. The DNA for the CDR3 is TGTGCCAGCAGCCCTACAGGGCGGATTAACTATGGCTACACCTTC. Protein: CASSPTGRINYGYTF.

The chain couples TRBV27 to TRBJ2-7; TRBD1 is a possible D gene (6 bases). Trimming took 6 bases from V and 8 from J, leaving 17 bases between them. Germline V gene sequence: CDR1 MNHEY, CDR2 SMNVEV (reference sequence). The CDR3 consists of 13 residues. This CDR3 is CASSPMDSRKQYF. CDR3 bases: TGTGCCAGCAGCCCGATGGACAGTCGAAAGCAGTACTTC.

The J gene is TRBJ2-6, the V gene TRBV6-4, with a weak D call TRBD1 (6 bases). The germline V gene encodes CDR1 MRHNA and CDR2 SNTAGT. CDR3 length equals 16 residues. The V and J ends lost 7 bases and 1 base respectively, with 14 bases between them. CDR3: CASMATGKSGANVLTF. The CDR3 coding sequence is TGTGCCAGCATGGCCACAGGGAAATCTGGGGCCAACGTCCTGACTTTC.

CDR3 DNA: TGCGCCAGCAGCTTGACCGGGACAGGGGTTGGAAACACCATATATTTT. As protein: CASSLTGTGVGNTIYF. The chain links TRBV5-1 to TRBJ1-3; the match to TRBD1 covers 10 bases. This CDR3 contains 16 residues. Germline loops: CDR1 SGHRS, CDR2 YFSETQ. Losses at the gene ends were 1 base for V and 3 bases for J; bases not matched to a gene: 4.

For the CDR3, the DNA is TGTGCCAGCAGCTTAGTGTGGAGGGAGACGCCGGACACTGAAGCTTTCTTT. Protein product: CASSLVWRETPDTEAFF. This sequence joins TRBV7-9 and TRBJ1-1, with D unclear. CDR1 and CDR2 (germline): SEHNR, FQNEAQ (reference sequence). The CDR3 loop spans 17 amino acids. Trimming removed 1 base from V and 3 bases from J, with 18 bases in between.

The rearrangement uses TRBV7-2 and TRBJ2-5; 8 nucleotides align to TRBD2. CDR1 is SGHTA and CDR2 is FQGNSA in the germline V gene. The CDR3 loop spans 15 amino acids. V dropped 0 bases and J dropped 5; count of bases not matched to a gene: 5. The DNA for the CDR3 is TGTGCCAGCAGCTTAGCTGGGCGGGAGGTCGAGACCCAGTACTTC. As protein: CASSLAGREVETQYF.

The chain joins TRBV6-1 to TRBJ2-3, with D maybe TRBD1 (6 bases). The germline gives CDR1 MNHNS, CDR2 SASEGT. There are 14 residues in the CDR3. The V end lost 3 bases, the J end lost 4 bases, and 11 bases lay between the germline ends. This CDR3 is CASSDRGSADTQYF. Written as DNA, the CDR3 is TGTGCCAGCAGTGACAGGGGTAGTGCAGATACGCAGTATTTT.

The rearrangement links TRBV2 to TRBJ2-3, with 9 positions matching TRBD2. CDR1 is SNHLY, CDR2 FYNNEI, per germline. The junction had 4 bases not matched to a gene; V was cut back by 4 bases and J by 5 bases. The CDR3 loop spans 14 amino acids. The DNA for the CDR3 is TGTGCCAGCAGTGGGGGCGGGGGGGGAGATACGCAGTATTTT. As protein: CASSGGGGGDTQYF.

The chain carries TRBV2 and TRBJ1-5, with 9 bases lining up with TRBD1. This CDR3 is 14 amino acids long. The junction had 6 bases not matched to a gene; V was cut back by 9 bases and J by 3 bases. Germline V lookup: CDR1 SNHLY, CDR2 FYNNEI. CDR3 loop: CASNRGPINQPQHF. CDR3 nucleotides: TGTGCCAGTAACAGGGGGCCTATCAATCAGCCCCAGCATTTT. The variable domain in full, completed from reference TRBV2 and TRBJ1-5, reads EPEVTQTPSHQVTQMGQEVILRCVPISNHLYFYWYRQILGQKVEFLVSFYNNEISEKSEIFDDQFSVERPDGSNFTLKIRSTKLEDSAMYFCASNRGPINQPQHFGDGTRLSIL.

This clone was seen only a few times. CDR3 protein: CASSLTGTAGNTIYF. The DNA of the CDR3 is TGTGCCAGCAGCTTAACCGGCACAGCGGGAAACACCATATATTTT. The chain combines TRBV7-2 with TRBJ1-3; D gene ambiguous. The V end lost 2 bases, the J end lost 4 bases, and 12 bases lay between the germline ends. The CDR3 has 15 amino acids. Germline CDR1 and CDR2: SGHTA and FQGNSA. Variable domain in full (rest from reference TRBV7-2 and TRBJ1-3): GAGVSQSPSNKVTEKGKDVELRCDPISGHTALYWYRQSLGQGLEFLIYFQGNSAPDKSGLPSDRFSAERTGGSVSTLTIQRTQQEDSAVYLCASSLTGTAGNTIYFGEGSWLTVV.

This chain links TRBV4-1 with TRBJ2-7; the D is unclear. Germline V gives CDR1 MGHRA, CDR2 YSYEKL. CDR3 length: 13 residues. V was shortened by 1 base and J by 7 bases, with 11 bases between the two germline ends. CDR3 loop: CASSQGLWHEQYF. The CDR3 region has the DNA TGCGCCAGCAGCCAAGGTTTGTGGCATGAGCAGTACTTC.

The chain recombines TRBV5-1 with TRBJ2-3, with TRBD2 matching over 10 bases. This CDR3 has 16 amino acids. Germline V gene sequence: CDR1 SGHRS, CDR2 YFSETQ. Trimming took 0 bases from V and 3 from J; bases not matched to a gene: 4. CDR3 sequence: CASSLDTSGTTDTQYF. DNA of the CDR3: TGCGCCAGCAGCTTGGACACTAGCGGGACAACAGATACGCAGTATTTT. Full variable domain (outside the CDR3, taken from reference TRBV5-1 and TRBJ2-3): KAGVTQTPRYLIKTRGQQVTLSCSPISGHRSVSWYQQTPGQGLQFLFEYFSETQRNKGNFPGRFSGRQFSNSRSEMNVSTLELGDSALYLCASSLDTSGTTDTQYFGPGTRLTVL.

The V call is TRBV6-5, the J call TRBJ2-1, with 9 bases matching TRBD1. Unmatched junction bases numbered 19, after V lost 10 bases and J lost 15 bases. The CDR3 has 14 amino acids. In germline, CDR1 is MNHEY, CDR2 SVGAGI. As DNA, the CDR3 is TGTGCCACCCCTACAGGGGGCTACGACCCCCCGCTGTTCTTC. Amino acid sequence: CATPTGGYDPPLFF.

This clone was counted once. The genes are TRBV6-6 and TRBJ2-1, with TRBD1 matching over 8 bases. The V gene end was trimmed by 5 bases and the J gene end by 5 bases; junction bases not matched to a gene: 8. The CDR3 is 15 amino acids. CDR1 and CDR2 from the germline V gene are MNHNY and SVGAGI (reference sequence). The CDR3 here is CASSLQGGRDNEQFF. CDR3 sequence (DNA): TGTGCCAGCAGTCTACAGGGGGGAAGGGACAATGAGCAGTTCTTC.

The genes are TRBV5-1 and TRBJ1-5, with a weak D call TRBD1 (5 bases). The germline V gene has CDR1 SGHRS and CDR2 YFSETQ. The V and J ends lost 4 bases and 9 bases respectively, with 17 bases between them. This CDR3 comprises 14 residues. This chain's CDR3 is CASSPSGGVGPQHF. CDR3 coding DNA: TGCGCCAGCAGCCCCTCTGGAGGGGTTGGGCCCCAGCATTTT.